This TCR beta chain was profiled in a study of vaccination effects on CD4 cells after COVID-19. In the ViraFEST assay, antigen-specific CD4+ clonotypes were identified by expansion after peptide-pool stimulation. After more than 9 days in culture, the CD4+ T cells were isolated. Recipients of the vaccine had no prior SARS-CoV-2 infection and negative nucleocapsid antibodies. Wells of around 2 million PBMC each were grown with 10 IU/ml IL-2 and around 10 ug/ml peptides. Half-medium replacement with IL-2 medium occurred on days 3 and 7. A note on this clone: Its antigen remains unknown.

Generated by immunoSEQ multiplex PCR, the TCRdb table keeps only in-frame clones and is missing some. The repertoire holds about 43,000 clones, with around 78% as singletons. The CDR3 is made up of 15 amino acids. Germline-derived CDR1 and CDR2 are LNHNV and YYDKDF (reference sequence). Trimming cost V 5 bases and J 0 bases, with 11 bases left between them. Regarding the study as a whole: Pronounced clonal contraction occurred in clones induced by infection and by vaccine late after vaccination. Relatively few convalescent patients took part in the study, which had no early post-infection timepoints.

The source of this sequence is a human donor who received a COVID-19 vaccine. The sequenced sample was CD4+ T cells from PBMCs cultured with SARS-CoV-2 spike peptides, obtained before COVID-19 vaccination. The chain is built from TRBV15 and TRBJ2-4; either TRBD1 or TRBD2 may fit D (5 bases each). The CDR3 region has the DNA TGTGCCACCAGCGTCACCGGGACAGCCAAAAACATTCAGTACTTC. Protein sequence: CATSVTGTAKNIQYF.